Listed here is a single T cell receptor (beta chain). Its antigen is undetermined. This CDR3 is 11 amino acids long. V was cut by 8 bases and J by 4 bases, with 10 bases left in between. Germline CDR1 is DFQATT and CDR2 is SNEGSKA (reference sequence). Profiling relied on immunoSEQ multiplex PCR, and the TCRdb table lists in-frame clones only, not all of them. The sample gives about 360,000 clones, 86% of which show up once; approximately 0.8% is in the top ten. The sample is drawn from a study of cytomegalovirus exposure and HLA in healthy donors. General study findings and limits: The study flagged approximately 180 TCR beta chains as cytomegalovirus-associated.

The receptor was derived from a woman aged 18-29 years in good health and CMV-seronegative. The genes are TRBV20-1 and TRBJ2-3; possibly TRBD2 for D (5 bases). The sequencing input was PBMCs. CDR3 nucleotides: TGCAGTTGTAGCGTGGCAGATACGCAGTATTTT. Protein product: CSCSVADTQYF.